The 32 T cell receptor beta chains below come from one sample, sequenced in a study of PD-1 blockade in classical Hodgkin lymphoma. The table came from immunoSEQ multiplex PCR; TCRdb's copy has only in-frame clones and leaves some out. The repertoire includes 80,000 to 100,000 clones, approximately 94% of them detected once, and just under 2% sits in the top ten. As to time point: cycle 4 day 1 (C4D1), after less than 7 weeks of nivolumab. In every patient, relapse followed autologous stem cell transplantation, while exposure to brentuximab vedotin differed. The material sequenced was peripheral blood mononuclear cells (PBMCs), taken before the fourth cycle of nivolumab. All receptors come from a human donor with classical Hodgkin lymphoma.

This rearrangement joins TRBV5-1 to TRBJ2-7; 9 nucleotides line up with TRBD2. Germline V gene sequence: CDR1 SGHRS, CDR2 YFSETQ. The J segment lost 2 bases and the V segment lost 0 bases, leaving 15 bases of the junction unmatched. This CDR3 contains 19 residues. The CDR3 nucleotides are TGCGCCAGCAGCTTGGGCACCCGGGCTAGCGGGAAAGGGCCCTACGAGCAGTACTTC. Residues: CASSLGTRASGKGPYEQYF.

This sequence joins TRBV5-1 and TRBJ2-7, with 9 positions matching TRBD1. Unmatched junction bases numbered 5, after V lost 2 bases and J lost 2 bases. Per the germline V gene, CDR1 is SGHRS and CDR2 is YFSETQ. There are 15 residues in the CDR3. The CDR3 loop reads CASSLQGAPPYEQYF. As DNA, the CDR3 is TGCGCCAGCAGCTTACAGGGGGCTCCCCCCTACGAGCAGTACTTC.

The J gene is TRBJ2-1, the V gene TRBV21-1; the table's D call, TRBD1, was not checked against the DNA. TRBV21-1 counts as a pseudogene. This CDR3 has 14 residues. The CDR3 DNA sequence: TGTGCCAGCAGCATTGGCCTTAACAGGGTTCGGGCTATCTTC. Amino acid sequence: CASSIGLNRVRAIF.

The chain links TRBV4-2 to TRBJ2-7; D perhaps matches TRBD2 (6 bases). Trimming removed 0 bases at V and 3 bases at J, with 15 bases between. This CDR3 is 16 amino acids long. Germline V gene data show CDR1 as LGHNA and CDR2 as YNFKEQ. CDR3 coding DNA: TGTGCCAGCAGCCAAGAGGGGGACTCAGGTCTCTACGAGCAGTACTTC. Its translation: CASSQEGDSGLYEQYF.

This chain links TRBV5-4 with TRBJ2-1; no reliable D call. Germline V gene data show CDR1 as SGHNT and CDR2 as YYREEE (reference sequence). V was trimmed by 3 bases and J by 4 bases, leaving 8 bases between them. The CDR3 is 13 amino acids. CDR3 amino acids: CASSSPDYNEQFF. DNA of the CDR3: TGTGCCAGCAGCTCGCCAGATTACAATGAGCAGTTCTTC.

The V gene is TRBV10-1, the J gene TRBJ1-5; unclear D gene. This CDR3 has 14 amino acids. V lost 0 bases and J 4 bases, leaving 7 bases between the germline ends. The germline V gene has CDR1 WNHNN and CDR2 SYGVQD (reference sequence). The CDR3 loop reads CASSESGFNQPQHF. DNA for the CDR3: TGCGCCAGCAGTGAGTCAGGGTTTAATCAGCCCCAGCATTTT.

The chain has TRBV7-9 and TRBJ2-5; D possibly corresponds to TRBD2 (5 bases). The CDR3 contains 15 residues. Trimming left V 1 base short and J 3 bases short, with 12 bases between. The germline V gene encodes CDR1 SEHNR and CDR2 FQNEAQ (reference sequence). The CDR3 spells CASSLGGQAKETQYF. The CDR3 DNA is TGTGCCAGCAGCTTAGGCGGGCAGGCCAAAGAGACCCAGTACTTC.

The CDR3 nucleotides read TGCGCCAGCAGCCACCCGATAGCGGGAGGGTCGGCAGATACGCAGTATTTT. Encoded protein: CASSHPIAGGSADTQYF. The chain combines TRBV4-1 with TRBJ2-3; 11 bases line up with TRBD2. Trimming cost V 3 bases and J 4 bases; bases outside gene matches: 9. CDR1 MGHRA and CDR2 YSYEKL come from the germline V gene. The CDR3 covers 17 residues.

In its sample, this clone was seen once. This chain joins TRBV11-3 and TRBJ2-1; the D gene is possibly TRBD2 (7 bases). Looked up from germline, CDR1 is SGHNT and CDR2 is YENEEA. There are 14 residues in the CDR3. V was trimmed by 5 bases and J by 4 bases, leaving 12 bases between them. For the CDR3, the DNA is TGTGCCAGCAGCGTTAGGGGGGGTTACAATGAGCAGTTCTTC. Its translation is CASSVRGGYNEQFF.

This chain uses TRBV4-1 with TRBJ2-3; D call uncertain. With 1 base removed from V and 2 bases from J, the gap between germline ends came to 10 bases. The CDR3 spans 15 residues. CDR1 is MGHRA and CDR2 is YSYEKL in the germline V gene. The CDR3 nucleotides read TGCGCCAGCAGCCAAGCCCAAGCCCCCACAGATACGCAGTATTTT. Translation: CASSQAQAPTDTQYF.

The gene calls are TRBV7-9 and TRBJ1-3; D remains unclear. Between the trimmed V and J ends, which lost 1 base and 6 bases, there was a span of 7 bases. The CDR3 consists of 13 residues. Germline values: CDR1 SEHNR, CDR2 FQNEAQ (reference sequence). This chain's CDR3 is CASSLGAPNTIYF. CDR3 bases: TGTGCCAGCAGCTTAGGGGCCCCAAACACCATATATTTT.

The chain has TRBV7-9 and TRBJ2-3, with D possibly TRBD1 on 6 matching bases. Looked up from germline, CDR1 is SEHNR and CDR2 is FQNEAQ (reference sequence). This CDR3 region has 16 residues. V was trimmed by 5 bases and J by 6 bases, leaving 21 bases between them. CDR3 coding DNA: TGTGCCAGCAGCACAGGACAGCTCGGGAATGCGGATACGCAGTATTTT. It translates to CASSTGQLGNADTQYF.

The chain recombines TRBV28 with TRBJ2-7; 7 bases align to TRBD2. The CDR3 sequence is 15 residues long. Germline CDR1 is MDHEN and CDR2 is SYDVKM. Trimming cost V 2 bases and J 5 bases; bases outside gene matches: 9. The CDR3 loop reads CASSLLGLGRNEQYF. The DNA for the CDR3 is TGTGCCAGCAGTTTACTCGGACTAGGACGGAACGAGCAGTACTTC.

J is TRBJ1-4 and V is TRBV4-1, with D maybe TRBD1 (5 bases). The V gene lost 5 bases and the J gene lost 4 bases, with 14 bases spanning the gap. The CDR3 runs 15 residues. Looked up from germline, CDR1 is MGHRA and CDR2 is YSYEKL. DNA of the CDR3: TGCGCCAGCAGCGCCTACGGGACGGGTAATGAAAAACTGTTTTTT. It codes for CASSAYGTGNEKLFF.

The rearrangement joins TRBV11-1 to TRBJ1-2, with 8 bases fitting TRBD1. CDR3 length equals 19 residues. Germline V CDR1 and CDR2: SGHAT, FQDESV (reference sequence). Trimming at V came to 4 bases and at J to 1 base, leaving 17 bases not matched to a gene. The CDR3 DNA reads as TGTGCCAGCAGCTCACTACCTCCGGGACAGGTGGCGATTAACTATGGCTACACCTTC. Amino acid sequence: CASSSLPPGQVAINYGYTF. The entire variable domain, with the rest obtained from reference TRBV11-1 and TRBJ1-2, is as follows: EAEVAQSPRYKITEKSQAVAFWCDPISGHATLYWYRQILGQGPELLVQFQDESVVDDSQLPKDRFSAERLKGVDSTLKIQPAELGDSAMYLCASSSLPPGQVAINYGYTFGSGTRLTVV.

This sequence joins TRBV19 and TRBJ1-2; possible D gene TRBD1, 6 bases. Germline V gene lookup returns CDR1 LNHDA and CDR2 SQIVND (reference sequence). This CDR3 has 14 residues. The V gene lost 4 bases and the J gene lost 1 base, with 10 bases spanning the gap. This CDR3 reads CASSTPGVNYGYTF. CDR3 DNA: TGTGCCAGTAGTACCCCAGGGGTTAACTATGGCTACACCTTC.

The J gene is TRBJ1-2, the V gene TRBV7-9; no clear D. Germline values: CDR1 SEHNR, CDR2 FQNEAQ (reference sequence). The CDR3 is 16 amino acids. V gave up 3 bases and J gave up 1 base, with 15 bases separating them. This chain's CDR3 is CASSFNTIRVNYGYTF. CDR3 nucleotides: TGTGCCAGCAGCTTCAATACGATACGGGTTAACTATGGCTACACCTTC.

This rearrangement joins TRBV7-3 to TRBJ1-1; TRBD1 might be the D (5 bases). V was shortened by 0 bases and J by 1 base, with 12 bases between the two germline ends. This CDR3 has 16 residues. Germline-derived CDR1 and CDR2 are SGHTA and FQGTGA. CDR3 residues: CASSLTLSGGNTEAFF. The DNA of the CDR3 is TGTGCCAGCAGCTTAACGTTGAGTGGGGGGAACACTGAAGCTTTCTTT.

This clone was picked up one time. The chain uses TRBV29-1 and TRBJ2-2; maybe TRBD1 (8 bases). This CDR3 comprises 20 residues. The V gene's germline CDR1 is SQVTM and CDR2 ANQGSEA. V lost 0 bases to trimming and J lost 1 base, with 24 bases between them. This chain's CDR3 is CSVEEATGQGGRVNTGELFF. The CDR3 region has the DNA TGCAGCGTTGAAGAGGCCACCGGACAGGGTGGGAGGGTGAACACCGGGGAGCTGTTTTTT.

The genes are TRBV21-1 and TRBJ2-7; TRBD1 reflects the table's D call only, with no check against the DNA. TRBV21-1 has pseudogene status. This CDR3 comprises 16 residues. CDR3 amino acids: CASSKRGKGGGGEQYF. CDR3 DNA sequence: TGTGCCAGCAGCAAACGGGGGAAAGGAGGGGGCGGCGAGCAGTACTTC.

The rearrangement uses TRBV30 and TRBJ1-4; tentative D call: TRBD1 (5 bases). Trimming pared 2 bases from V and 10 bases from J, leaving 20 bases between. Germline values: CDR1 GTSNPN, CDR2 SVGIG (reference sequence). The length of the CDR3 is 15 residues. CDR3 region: CAWSPYQGIKAKLFF. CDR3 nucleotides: TGTGCCTGGAGTCCCTATCAGGGCATTAAGGCAAAACTGTTTTTT. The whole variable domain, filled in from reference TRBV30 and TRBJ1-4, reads SQTIHQWPATLVQPVGSPLSLECTVEGTSNPNLYWYRQAAGRGLQLLFYSVGIGQISSEVPQNLSASRPQDRQFILSSKKLLLSDSGFYLCAWSPYQGIKAKLFFGSGTQLSVL.

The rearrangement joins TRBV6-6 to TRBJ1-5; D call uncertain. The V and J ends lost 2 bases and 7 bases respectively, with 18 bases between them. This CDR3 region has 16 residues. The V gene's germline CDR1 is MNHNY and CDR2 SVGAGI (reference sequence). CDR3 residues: CASSYLVAGKEQPQHF. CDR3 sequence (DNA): TGTGCCAGCAGTTACCTGGTGGCAGGCAAGGAACAGCCCCAGCATTTT.

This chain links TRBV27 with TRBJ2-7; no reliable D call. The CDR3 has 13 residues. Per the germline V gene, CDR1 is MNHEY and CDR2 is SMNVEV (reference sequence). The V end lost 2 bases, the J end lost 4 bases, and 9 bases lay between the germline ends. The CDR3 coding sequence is TGTGCCAGCAGTTTAGGTGGATCATACGAGCAGTACTTC. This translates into CASSLGGSYEQYF.

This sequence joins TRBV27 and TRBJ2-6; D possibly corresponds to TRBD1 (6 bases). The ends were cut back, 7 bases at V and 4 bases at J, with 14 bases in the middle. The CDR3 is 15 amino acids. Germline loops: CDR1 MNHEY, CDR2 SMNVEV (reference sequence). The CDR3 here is CASTPTGTGANVLTF. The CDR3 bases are TGTGCCAGCACGCCAACCGGGACAGGGGCCAACGTCCTGACTTTC.

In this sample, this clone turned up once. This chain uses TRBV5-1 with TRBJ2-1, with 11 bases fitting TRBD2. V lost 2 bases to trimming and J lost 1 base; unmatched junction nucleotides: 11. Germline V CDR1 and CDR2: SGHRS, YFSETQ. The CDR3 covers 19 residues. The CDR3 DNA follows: TGCGCCAGCAGCTTATCCCTCCCACCTAGCGGGGGGTCCTACAATGAGCAGTTCTTC. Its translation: CASSLSLPPSGGSYNEQFF.

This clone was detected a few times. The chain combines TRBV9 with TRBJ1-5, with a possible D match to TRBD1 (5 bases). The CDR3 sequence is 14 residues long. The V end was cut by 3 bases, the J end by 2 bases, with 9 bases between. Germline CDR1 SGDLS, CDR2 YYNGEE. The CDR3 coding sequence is TGTGCCAGCAGCGGGACGGGGGGCAATCAGCCCCAGCATTTT. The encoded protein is CASSGTGGNQPQHF. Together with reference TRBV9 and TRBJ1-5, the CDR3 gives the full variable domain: DSGVTQTPKHLITATGQRVTLRCSPRSGDLSVYWYQQSLDQGLQFLIQYYNGEERAKGNILERFSAQQFPDLHSELNLSSLELGDSALYFCASSGTGGNQPQHFGDGTRLSIL.

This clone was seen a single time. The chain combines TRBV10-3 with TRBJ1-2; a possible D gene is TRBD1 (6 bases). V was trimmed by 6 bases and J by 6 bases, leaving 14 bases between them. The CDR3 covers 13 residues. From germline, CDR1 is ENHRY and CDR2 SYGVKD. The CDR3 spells CAIRFQGMDGYTF. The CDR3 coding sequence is TGTGCCATCAGATTTCAGGGGATGGATGGCTACACCTTC.

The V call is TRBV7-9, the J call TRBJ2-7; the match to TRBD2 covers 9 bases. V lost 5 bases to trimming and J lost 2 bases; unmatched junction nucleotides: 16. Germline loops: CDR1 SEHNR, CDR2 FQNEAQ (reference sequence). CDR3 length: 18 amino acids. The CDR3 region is CASSRLAGVLEWTYEQYF. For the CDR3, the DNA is TGTGCCAGCAGCCGATTAGCGGGAGTTTTAGAGTGGACCTACGAGCAGTACTTC.

CDR3: CAWIGDTGELFF. The CDR3 DNA is TGTGCCTGGATAGGGGACACCGGGGAGCTGTTTTTT. The J gene is TRBJ2-2, the V gene TRBV30; weak D call: TRBD1 (5 bases). Trimming removed 4 bases at V and 3 bases at J, with 6 bases between. The V gene's germline CDR1 is GTSNPN and CDR2 SVGIG (reference sequence). This CDR3 contains 12 residues.

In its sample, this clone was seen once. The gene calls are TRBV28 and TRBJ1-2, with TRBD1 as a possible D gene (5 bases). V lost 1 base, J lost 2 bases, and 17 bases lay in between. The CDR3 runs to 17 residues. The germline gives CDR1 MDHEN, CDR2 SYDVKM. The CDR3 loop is CASSLLGRQEGNYGYTF. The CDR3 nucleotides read TGTGCCAGCAGTTTATTGGGGAGGCAGGAGGGGAACTATGGCTACACCTTC.

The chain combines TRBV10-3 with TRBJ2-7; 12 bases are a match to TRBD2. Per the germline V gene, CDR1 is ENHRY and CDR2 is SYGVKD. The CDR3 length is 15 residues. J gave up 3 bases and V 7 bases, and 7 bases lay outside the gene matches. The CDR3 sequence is CAITSGRGYGYEQYF. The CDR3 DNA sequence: TGTGCCATCACTAGCGGGAGGGGATATGGCTACGAGCAGTACTTC.

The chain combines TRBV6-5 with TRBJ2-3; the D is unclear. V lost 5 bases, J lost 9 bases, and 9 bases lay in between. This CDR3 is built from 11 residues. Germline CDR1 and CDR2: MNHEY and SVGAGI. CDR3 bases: TGTGCCAGCAGTGACGGAGCGACGCAGTATTTT. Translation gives CASSDGATQYF.